The entry below gives a single T cell receptor (beta chain) sequence along with its context. TCRdb's copy holds only in-frame clones and misses some; the assay was immunoSEQ multiplex PCR. The repertoire has around 300,000 clones, roughly 88% of them found once; the top ten carry roughly 6%. CDR3 size: 14 residues. CDR1 and CDR2 from the germline V gene are SNHLY and FYNNEI. V lost 4 bases and J lost 0, with 8 bases in between. This entry is derived from a study of Ad26.COV2.S vaccination and SARS-CoV-2 variants. The treatment is: some 20 received Ad26.COV2.S at low or high dose, single or two shots; 5 received placebo; per-sample allocation not given. Specimen acquisition occurred on day 63 following the initial vaccine or placebo injection.

The TCR comes from a person between 18 and 59 years old who received the Ad26.COV2.S COVID-19 vaccine or a placebo. This specimen consisted of peripheral blood, obtained in a trial of Ad26.COV2.S vaccine versus placebo. The rearrangement uses TRBV2 and TRBJ2-3; D is perhaps TRBD1 or TRBD2 (6 bases each). The CDR3: CASSGGASTDTQYF. Here the CDR3 DNA reads TGTGCCAGCAGTGGGGGGGCTAGCACAGATACGCAGTATTTT. The variable domain in full, completed from reference TRBV2 and TRBJ2-3, reads EPEVTQTPSHQVTQMGQEVILRCVPISNHLYFYWYRQILGQKVEFLVSFYNNEISEKSEIFDDQFSVERPDGSNFTLKIRSTKLEDSAMYFCASSGGASTDTQYFGPGTRLTVL.